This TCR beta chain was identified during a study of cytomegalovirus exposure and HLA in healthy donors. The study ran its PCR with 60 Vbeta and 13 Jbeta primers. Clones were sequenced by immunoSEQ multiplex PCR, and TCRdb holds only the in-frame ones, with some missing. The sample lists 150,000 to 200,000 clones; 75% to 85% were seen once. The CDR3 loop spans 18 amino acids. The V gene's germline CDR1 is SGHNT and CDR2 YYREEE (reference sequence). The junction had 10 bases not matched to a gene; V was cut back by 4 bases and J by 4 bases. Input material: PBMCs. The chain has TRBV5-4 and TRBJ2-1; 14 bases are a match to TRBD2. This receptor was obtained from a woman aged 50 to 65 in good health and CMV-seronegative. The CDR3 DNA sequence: TGTGCCAGCAGCCTGGGACTAGCGGGGGTCCCCCCATACAATGAGCAGTTCTTC. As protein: CASSLGLAGVPPYNEQFF.